A single sample gave rise to the 9 T cell receptor beta chains below, sequenced in a study of T cell responses to AZD1222 COVID-19 vaccine listed by TCRdb under 2021. The sample's time point label, in plain terms: baseline before first vaccination. Taken with the paper, the label for treatment or condition translates to: meningococcal conjugate vaccine given as trial control. The library came from the immunoSEQ multiplex PCR assay. The table was pulled from immuneACCESS by TCRdb, which kept in-frame rearrangements only. Such tables lose some clones; where checked, under half of the loss comes from unresolved V genes, and the rest has no known cause. The sample table contains under 80,000 clones; only one count was recorded for 79% of them. The ten largest clones represent 23% of the sample. The sample consisted of peripheral blood, taken on day 0 of MenACWY control vaccination. Every receptor here comes from an adult in good health.

The chain joins TRBV28 to TRBJ1-2, with D maybe TRBD1 (6 bases). The ends were cut back, 5 bases at V and 7 bases at J, with 20 bases in the middle. Germline-derived CDR1 and CDR2 are MDHEN and SYDVKM. The CDR3 spans 15 residues. This chain's CDR3 is CASSPSYGQTAGYTF. CDR3 DNA: TGTGCCAGCAGTCCGTCCTATGGACAGACGGCTGGCTACACCTTC.

The chain is built from TRBV29-1 and TRBJ2-3, with no clear D. Trimming stripped 3 bases from V and 2 bases from J, with 9 bases between. Germline CDR1 reads SQVTM; CDR2 reads ANQGSEA. The CDR3 is made up of 13 amino acids. The CDR3 region has the DNA TGCAGCGTTGATACGGCCCACACAGATACGCAGTATTTT. It specifies CSVDTAHTDTQYF.

The chain employs TRBV5-1 and TRBJ1-2; TRBD1 agrees at 10 bases. Losses at the gene ends were 5 bases for V and 8 bases for J; bases not matched to a gene: 6. The CDR3 is 13 residues long. Per germline, CDR1 SGHRS and CDR2 YFSETQ. CDR3 region: CASSRQGARGYTF. CDR3 DNA sequence: TGCGCCAGCAGTCGACAGGGGGCGAGAGGCTACACCTTC.

This clone is medium-sized in the sample. The chain joins TRBV2 to TRBJ2-1, with D perhaps given as TRBD1 or TRBD2 (5 bases each). The V end was cut by 3 bases, the J end by 11 bases, with 14 bases between. Looked up from germline, CDR1 is SNHLY and CDR2 is FYNNEI. The CDR3 contains 13 residues. CDR3 in DNA: TGTGCCAGCAGTGAGCCGGGACCGGAACAGCAGTTCTTC. Protein: CASSEPGPEQQFF. The variable domain in full, completed from reference TRBV2 and TRBJ2-1, reads EPEVTQTPSHQVTQMGQEVILRCVPISNHLYFYWYRQILGQKVEFLVSFYNNEISEKSEIFDDQFSVERPDGSNFTLKIRSTKLEDSAMYFCASSEPGPEQQFFGPGTRLTVL.

The rearrangement uses TRBV11-2 and TRBJ2-7; no definite D call. V was shortened by 0 bases and J by 0 bases, with 6 bases between the two germline ends. Germline loops: CDR1 SGHAT, CDR2 FQNNGV. The CDR3 consists of 14 residues. CDR3 amino acids: CASSLDRPSYEQYF. For the CDR3, the DNA is TGTGCCAGCAGCTTAGATCGCCCCTCCTACGAGCAGTACTTC.

This clone is labeled large. This chain links TRBV21-1 with TRBJ1-6. TRBV21-1 is described as a pseudogene. CDR3 size: 13 residues. The CDR3 bases are TGTGCCCGCGGGGTCAGGGACAATTCACCCCTCCACTTT. Its protein product is CARGVRDNSPLHF.

This clone was recorded only once. The CDR3 reads CASSNPKSGRGTGELFF. The CDR3 DNA reads TGTGCCAGCAGCAATCCCAAGAGCGGGAGAGGCACCGGGGAGCTGTTTTTT. This sequence joins TRBV5-4 and TRBJ2-2, with TRBD2 matching 8 bases. Germline lookup yields CDR1 SGHNT and CDR2 YYREEE (reference sequence). The CDR3 is 17 amino acids. The junction had 12 bases not matched to a gene; V was cut back by 4 bases and J by 4 bases.

The CDR3 coding sequence is TGTGCCAGCAGCCACCGTCTCGCGTCTGAAGCTTTCTTT. Its protein product is CASSHRLASEAFF. The chain is built from TRBV11-1 and TRBJ1-1; D remains ambiguous. This CDR3 is built from 13 residues. Germline CDR1 is SGHAT and CDR2 is FQDESV (reference sequence). Trimming shortened V by 5 bases and J by 6 bases, and 13 bases separated the two germline ends. Drawing the rest from reference TRBV11-1 and TRBJ1-1, the complete variable domain is EAEVAQSPRYKITEKSQAVAFWCDPISGHATLYWYRQILGQGPELLVQFQDESVVDDSQLPKDRFSAERLKGVDSTLKIQPAELGDSAMYLCASSHRLASEAFFGQGTRLTVV.

This clone was observed a few times. This rearrangement joins TRBV6-5 to TRBJ1-6, with a tentative D call TRBD1 (6 bases). The CDR3 totals 13 residues. The V end was cut by 7 bases, the J end by 9 bases, with 13 bases between. Per germline, CDR1 MNHEY and CDR2 SVGAGI. In nucleotides, the CDR3 is TGTGCCAGCACGAGGGACAATGGTTCACCCCTCCACTTT. It yields the protein CASTRDNGSPLHF.